Listed below are T cell receptor beta chains from one sample, sequenced in a study of a mutant IDH1 vaccine in newly diagnosed glioma. Repertoires were generated with immunoSEQ multiplex PCR, while TCRdb's copy carries only in-frame clones and drops some. The sample holds 50,000 to 60,000 clones, roughly 80% seen once. Their antigens are not known. Specimen: PBMCs, collected from a glioma patient whose treatment included an IDH1 peptide vaccine. These receptors all stem from a man in his forties with glioma. Both conserved end residues are part of each CDR3. The order of the fields is J gene, D gene, clone size, V gene, CDR3 protein, CDR3 DNA. A D gene is named only where the DNA matches it firmly. Size tells how often a clone was seen (once, few, many) or the class of an expanded clone, and some rows leave it out.

>TRBJ1-4|-|-|TRBV5-1
CASSQQGGSEKLFF
TGCGCCAGCAGCCAACAGGGTGGGAGTGAAAAACTGTTTTTT
>TRBJ1-6|-|-|TRBV6-5
CASSYSRGRNSPLHF
TGTGCCAGCAGTTACTCGAGAGGGAGGAATTCACCCCTCCACTTT
>TRBJ2-3|-|-|TRBV5-1
CASSLTGSDTQYF
TGCGCCAGCAGCCTGACGGGGTCAGATACGCAGTATTTT
>TRBJ2-5|-|-|TRBV7-9
CASGRHVRGQETQYF
TGTGCCAGCGGACGACATGTGAGAGGGCAAGAGACCCAGTACTTC
>TRBJ2-5|TRBD2|-|TRBV5-1
CASSLTSGGTQETQYF
TGCGCCAGCAGCTTGACTAGCGGGGGGACCCAAGAGACCCAGTACTTC
>TRBJ1-2|-|-|TRBV4-1
CASSRDRPNGYTF
TGCGCCAGCAGCCGCGACAGGCCTAACGGCTACACCTTC
>TRBJ2-1|TRBD1|-|TRBV12-5
CASGLDNDRGAPLLYNEQFF
TGTGCTAGTGGTTTAGACAACGACAGGGGCGCGCCTTTGCTTTACAATGAGCAGTTCTTC
>TRBJ2-1|-|-|TRBV6-7
CASSYPLAHYNEQFF
TGTGCCAGCAGTTACCCACTGGCACATTACAATGAGCAGTTCTTC
>TRBJ2-7|-|-|TRBV6-1
CASSDHGKGDEQYF
TGTGCCAGCAGTGACCACGGGAAGGGCGACGAGCAGTACTTC
>TRBJ2-7|-|-|TRBV6-5
CSVRAGGSSSYEQYF
TGTTCTGTTAGAGCGGGCGGGTCCTCCTCCTACGAGCAGTACTTC
>TRBJ2-3|-|-|TRBV29-1
CSVVLETGTQYF
TGCAGCGTTGTTTTGGAAACGGGTACGCAGTATTTT
>TRBJ2-3|-|-|TRBV2
CASSAQWKDTQYF
TGTGCCAGCAGCGCTCAGTGGAAAGATACGCAGTATTTT
>TRBJ1-5|TRBD1|-|TRBV5-6
CASSLRTGNQPQHF
TGTGCCAGCAGCTTGAGGACAGGGAATCAGCCCCAGCATTTT
>TRBJ2-2|TRBD2|-|TRBV18
CASSPGFLAGRTKSGELFF
TGTGCCAGCTCACCGGGGTTTCTAGCGGGGAGAACCAAATCCGGGGAGCTGTTTTTT
>TRBJ1-5|-|-|TRBV2
CASRAREDSNQPQHF
TGTGCCAGCAGGGCCAGGGAGGATAGCAATCAGCCCCAGCATTTT
>TRBJ1-6|-|-|TRBV2
CASNPGRTNSPLHF
TGTGCCAGCAACCCGGGACGTACTAATTCACCCCTCCACTTT
>TRBJ1-2|TRBD1|-|TRBV5-4
CASSRQDRGYGYTF
TGTGCCAGCAGCCGTCAAGACAGGGGATATGGCTACACCTTC
>TRBJ1-5|-|few|TRBV6-4
CASSEEENQPQHF
TGTGCCAGCAGTGAAGAGGAGAATCAGCCCCAGCATTTT